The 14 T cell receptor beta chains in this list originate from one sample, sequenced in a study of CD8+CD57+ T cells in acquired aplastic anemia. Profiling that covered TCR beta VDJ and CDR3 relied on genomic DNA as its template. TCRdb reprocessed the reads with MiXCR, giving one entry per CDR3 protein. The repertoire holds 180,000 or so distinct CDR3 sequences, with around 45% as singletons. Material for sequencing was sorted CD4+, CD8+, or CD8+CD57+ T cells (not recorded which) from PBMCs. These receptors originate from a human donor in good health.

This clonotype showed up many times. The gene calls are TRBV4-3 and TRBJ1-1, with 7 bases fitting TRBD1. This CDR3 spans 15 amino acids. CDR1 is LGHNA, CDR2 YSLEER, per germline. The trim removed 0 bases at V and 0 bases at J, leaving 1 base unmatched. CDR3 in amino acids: CASSQETGLNTEAFF. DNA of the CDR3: TGCGCCAGCAGCCAAGAGACAGGGTTGAACACTGAAGCTTTCTTT.

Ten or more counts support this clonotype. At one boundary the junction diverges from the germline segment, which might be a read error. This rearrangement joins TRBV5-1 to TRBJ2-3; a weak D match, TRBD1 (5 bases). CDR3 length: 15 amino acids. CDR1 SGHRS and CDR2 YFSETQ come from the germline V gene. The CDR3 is CASSLVSQGTDTQYF. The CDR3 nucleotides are TGCGCCAGCAGCTTGGTTTCCCAGGGCACTGATACGCAGTATTTT.

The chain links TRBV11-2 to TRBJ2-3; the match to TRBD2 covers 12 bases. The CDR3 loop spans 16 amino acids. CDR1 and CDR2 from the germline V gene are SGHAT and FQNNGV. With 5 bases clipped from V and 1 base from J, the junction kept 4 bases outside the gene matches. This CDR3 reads CASSLRTSGGTDTQYF. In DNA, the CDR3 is TGTGCCAGCAGCCTACGGACTAGCGGGGGCACAGATACGCAGTATTTT. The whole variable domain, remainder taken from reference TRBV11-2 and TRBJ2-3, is EAGVAQSPRYKIIEKRQSVAFWCNPISGHATLYWYQQILGQGPKLLIQFQNNGVVDDSQLPKDRFSAERLKGVDSTLKIQPAKLEDSAVYLCASSLRTSGGTDTQYFGPGTRLTVL.

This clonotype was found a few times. The CDR3 loop reads CSVSEGTDTQYF. In DNA, the CDR3 is TGCAGCGTTTCGGAGGGCACAGATACGCAGTATTTT. The chain employs TRBV29-1 and TRBJ2-3, with D perhaps matching TRBD2 (5 bases). V was clipped by 5 bases and J by 1 base, with 7 bases between them. This CDR3 comprises 12 residues. CDR1 SQVTM and CDR2 ANQGSEA come from the germline V gene.

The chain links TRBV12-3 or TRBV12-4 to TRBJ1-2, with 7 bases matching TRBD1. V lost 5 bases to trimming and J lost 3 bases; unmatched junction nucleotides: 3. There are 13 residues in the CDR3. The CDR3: CASSGTDYYGYTF. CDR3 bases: TGTGCCAGCAGTGGGACAGACTACTATGGCTACACCTTC.

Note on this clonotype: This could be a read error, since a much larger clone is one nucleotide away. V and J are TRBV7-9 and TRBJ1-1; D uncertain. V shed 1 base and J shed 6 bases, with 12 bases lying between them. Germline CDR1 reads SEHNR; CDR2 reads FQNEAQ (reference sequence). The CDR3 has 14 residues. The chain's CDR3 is CASSLEFPGPEAFF. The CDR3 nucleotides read TGTGCCAGCAGCTTAGAATTTCCGGGTCCTGAAGCTTTCTTT.

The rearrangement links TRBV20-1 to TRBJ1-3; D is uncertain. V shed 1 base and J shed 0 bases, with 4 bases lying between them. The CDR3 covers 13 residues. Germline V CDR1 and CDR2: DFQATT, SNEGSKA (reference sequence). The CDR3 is CSARVSSGNTIYF. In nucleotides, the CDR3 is TGCAGTGCTAGAGTAAGCTCTGGAAACACCATATATTTT.

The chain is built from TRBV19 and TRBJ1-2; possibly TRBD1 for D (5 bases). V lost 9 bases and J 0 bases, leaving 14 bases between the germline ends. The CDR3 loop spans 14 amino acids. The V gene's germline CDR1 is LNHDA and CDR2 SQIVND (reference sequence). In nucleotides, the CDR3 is TGTGCCAGCAGGGCAGGGATAGCTAACTATGGCTACACCTTC. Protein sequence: CASRAGIANYGYTF.

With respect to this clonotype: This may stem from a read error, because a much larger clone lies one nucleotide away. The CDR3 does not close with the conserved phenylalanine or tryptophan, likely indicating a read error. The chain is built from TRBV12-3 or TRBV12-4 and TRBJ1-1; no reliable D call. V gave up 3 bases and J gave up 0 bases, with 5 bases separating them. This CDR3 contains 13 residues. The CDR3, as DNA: TGTGCCAGCAGTTTGCAGTTGAACACTGAAGCTTTCTCT. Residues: CASSLQLNTEAFS.

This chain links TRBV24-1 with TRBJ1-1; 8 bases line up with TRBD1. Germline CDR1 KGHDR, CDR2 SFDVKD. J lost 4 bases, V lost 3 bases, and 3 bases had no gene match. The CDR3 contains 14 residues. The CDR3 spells CATSDDRGGTEAFF. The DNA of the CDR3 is TGTGCCACCAGTGATGACAGGGGTGGCACTGAAGCTTTCTTT.

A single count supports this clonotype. CDR3 amino acids: CASSEGSGGYTF. CDR3 DNA: TGCGCCAGCAGTGAGGGGTCGGGTGGCTACACCTTC. The V and J genes are TRBV10-2 and TRBJ1-2, with no clear D. The germline CDR1 and CDR2 sequences are WSHSY and SAAADI. This CDR3 is 12 amino acids long. V lost 2 bases to trimming and J lost 7 bases, with 8 bases between them.

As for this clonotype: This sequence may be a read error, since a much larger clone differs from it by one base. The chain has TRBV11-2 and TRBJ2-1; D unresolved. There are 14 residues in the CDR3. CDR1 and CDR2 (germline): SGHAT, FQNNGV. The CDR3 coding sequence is TGTGCCAGCAGCCGGGTGGAGAAGAATACTGAGCAGCTCTTC. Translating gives CASSRVEKNTEQLF.

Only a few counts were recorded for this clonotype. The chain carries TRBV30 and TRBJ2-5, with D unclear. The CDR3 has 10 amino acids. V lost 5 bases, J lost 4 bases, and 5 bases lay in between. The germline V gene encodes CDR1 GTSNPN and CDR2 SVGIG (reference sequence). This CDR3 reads CAWGRETQYF. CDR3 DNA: TGTGCCTGGGGCCGAGAGACCCAGTACTTC.

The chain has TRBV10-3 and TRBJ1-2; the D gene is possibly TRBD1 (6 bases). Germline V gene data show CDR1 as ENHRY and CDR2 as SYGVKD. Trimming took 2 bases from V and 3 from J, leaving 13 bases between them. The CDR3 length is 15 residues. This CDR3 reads CAISETPGHHYGYTF. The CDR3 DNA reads TGTGCCATCAGTGAGACCCCGGGACACCACTATGGCTACACCTTC.